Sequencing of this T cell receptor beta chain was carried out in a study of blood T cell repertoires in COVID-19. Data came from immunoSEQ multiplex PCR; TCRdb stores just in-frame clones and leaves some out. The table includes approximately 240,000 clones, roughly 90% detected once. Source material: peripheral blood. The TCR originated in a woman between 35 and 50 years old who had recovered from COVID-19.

The DNA of the CDR3 is TGTGCCAGCAGCTCACCGGGACAGGGCAACGAGCAGTACTTC. It codes for CASSSPGQGNEQYF. The chain combines TRBV5-4 with TRBJ2-7; 9 nucleotides line up with TRBD1. CDR1 is SGHNT, CDR2 YYREEE, per germline (reference sequence). This CDR3 is 14 amino acids long. V lost 3 bases and J lost 5; bases outside the gene matches: 6.